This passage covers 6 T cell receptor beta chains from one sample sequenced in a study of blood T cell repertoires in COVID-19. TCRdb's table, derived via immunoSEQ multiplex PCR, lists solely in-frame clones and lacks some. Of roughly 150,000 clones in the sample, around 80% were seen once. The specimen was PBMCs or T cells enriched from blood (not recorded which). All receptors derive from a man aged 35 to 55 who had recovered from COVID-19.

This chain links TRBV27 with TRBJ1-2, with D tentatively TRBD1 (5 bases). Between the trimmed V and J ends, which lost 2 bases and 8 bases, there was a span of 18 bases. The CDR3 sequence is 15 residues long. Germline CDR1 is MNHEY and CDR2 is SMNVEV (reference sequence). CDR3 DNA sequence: TGTGCCAGCAGTTTAAACGATCAGGGAATATACGGCTACACCTTC. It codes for CASSLNDQGIYGYTF.

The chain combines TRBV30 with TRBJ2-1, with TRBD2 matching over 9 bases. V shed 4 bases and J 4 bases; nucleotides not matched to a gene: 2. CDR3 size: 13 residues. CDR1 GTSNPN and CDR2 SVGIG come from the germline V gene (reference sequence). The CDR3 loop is CAWILAGYNEQFF. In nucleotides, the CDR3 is TGTGCCTGGATCCTAGCGGGGTACAATGAGCAGTTCTTC.

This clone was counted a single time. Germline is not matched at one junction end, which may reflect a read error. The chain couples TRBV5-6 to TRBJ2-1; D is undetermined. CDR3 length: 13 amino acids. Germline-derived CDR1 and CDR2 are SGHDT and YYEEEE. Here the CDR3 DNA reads TGTGCCAGCAGATTGGGTAGAGACTTTGAGCAGTTCTTC. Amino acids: CASRLGRDFEQFF.

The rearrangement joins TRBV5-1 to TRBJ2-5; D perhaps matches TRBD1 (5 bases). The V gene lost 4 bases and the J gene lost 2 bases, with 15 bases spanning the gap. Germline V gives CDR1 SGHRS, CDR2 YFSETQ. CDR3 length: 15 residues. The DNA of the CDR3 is TGCGCCAGCAGCGAGCAGGGATTAGGGCAAGAGACCCAGTACTTC. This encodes CASSEQGLGQETQYF.

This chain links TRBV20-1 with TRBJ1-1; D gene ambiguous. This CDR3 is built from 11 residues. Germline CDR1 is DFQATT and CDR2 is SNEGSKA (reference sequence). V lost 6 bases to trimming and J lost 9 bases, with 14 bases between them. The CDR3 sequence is CSARGLLQAFF. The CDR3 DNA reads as TGCAGTGCCCGCGGCCTTCTTCAAGCTTTCTTT.

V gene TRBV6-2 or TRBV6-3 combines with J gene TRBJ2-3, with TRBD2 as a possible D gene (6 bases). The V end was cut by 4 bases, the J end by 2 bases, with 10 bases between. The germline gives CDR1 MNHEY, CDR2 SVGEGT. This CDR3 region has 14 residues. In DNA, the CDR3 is TGTGCCAGCAGTTCCGGACTACTCACAGATACGCAGTATTTT. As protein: CASSSGLLTDTQYF.